This T cell receptor beta chain was captured by sequencing in a study of blood T cell repertoires in COVID-19. Overall study: Sites in the United States, Italy and Spain provided acute and convalescent COVID-19 samples.

CDR3 length: 15 amino acids. Germline CDR1 and CDR2: MDHEN and SYDVKM. Unmatched junction bases numbered 13, after V lost 7 bases and J lost 8 bases. Authors' methods: Reference gene primer amplification in the assay estimated nucleated cell counts. Assay: immunoSEQ multiplex PCR; the TCRdb copy retains only in-frame clones and omits some. D and trimming come from the DNA, and the V and J calls and clone size come from that table. The sample has 250,000 to 300,000 clones; about nine tenths are singletons. Recruits, aged about 18 to 95 years, lived in 20 to 30 US areas. Participant-given clinical history determined each cohort assignment.

J is TRBJ2-1 and V is TRBV28; 8 bases align to TRBD1. The receptor was isolated from a woman between 40 and 50 years old with acute COVID-19. Source material: PBMCs or T cells enriched from blood (not recorded which). DNA of the CDR3: TGTGCCAGCACCGTTCACGGGACAGGTAAAGATGAGCAGTTCTTC. Translated, it gives CASTVHGTGKDEQFF.